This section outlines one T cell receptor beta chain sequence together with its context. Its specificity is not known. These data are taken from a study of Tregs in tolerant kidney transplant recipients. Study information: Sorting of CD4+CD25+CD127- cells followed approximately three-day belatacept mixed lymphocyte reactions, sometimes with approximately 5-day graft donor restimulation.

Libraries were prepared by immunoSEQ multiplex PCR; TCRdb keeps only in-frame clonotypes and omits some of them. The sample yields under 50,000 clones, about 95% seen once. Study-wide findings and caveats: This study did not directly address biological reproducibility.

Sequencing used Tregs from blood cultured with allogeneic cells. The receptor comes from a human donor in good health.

DNA for the CDR3: TGTGCCAGCAGCTTGTTAGCGGGGGGGCCAAATACGCAGTATTTT. Translation: CASSLLAGGPNTQYF. The V gene is TRBV5-6, the J gene TRBJ2-3; 11 nucleotides line up with TRBD2. CDR3 length: 15 amino acids. After removal of 1 base from V and 7 bases from J, the junction contained 5 bases not matched to a gene. The germline CDR1 and CDR2 sequences are SGHDT and YYEEEE.